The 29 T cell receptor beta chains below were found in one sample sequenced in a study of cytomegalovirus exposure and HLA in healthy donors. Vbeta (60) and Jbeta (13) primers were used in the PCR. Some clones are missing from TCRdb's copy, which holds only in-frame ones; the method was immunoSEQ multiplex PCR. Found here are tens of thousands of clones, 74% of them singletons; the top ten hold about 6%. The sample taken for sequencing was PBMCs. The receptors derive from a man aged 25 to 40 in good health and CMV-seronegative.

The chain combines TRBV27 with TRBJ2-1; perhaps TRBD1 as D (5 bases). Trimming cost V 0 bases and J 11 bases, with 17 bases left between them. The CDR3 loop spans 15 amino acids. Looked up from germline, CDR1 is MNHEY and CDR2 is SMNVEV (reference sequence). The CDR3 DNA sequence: TGTGCCAGCAGTTTATCTAACAGGAATGTAGGGAAGCAGTTCTTC. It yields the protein CASSLSNRNVGKQFF.

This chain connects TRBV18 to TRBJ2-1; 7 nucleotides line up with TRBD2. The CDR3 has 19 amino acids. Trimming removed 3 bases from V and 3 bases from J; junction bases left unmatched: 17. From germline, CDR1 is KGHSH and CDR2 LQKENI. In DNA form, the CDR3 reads TGTGCCAGCTCACCCGTTAGGTCGGGAGGACTAGTCCACTACAATGAGCAGTTCTTC. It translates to CASSPVRSGGLVHYNEQFF.

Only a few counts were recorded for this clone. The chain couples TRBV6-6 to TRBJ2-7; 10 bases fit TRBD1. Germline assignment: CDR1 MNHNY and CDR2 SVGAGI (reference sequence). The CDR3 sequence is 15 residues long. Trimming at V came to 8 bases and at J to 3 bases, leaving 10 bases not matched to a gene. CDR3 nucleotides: TGTGCCAGCGCCCCACCGGGACAGGGGTTCTACGAGCAGTACTTC. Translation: CASAPPGQGFYEQYF.

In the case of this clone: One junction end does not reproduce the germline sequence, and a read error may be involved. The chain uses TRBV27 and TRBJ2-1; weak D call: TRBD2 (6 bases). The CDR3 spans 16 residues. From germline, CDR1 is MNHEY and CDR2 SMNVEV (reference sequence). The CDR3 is CASSLSGSGPYNEQFF. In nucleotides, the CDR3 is TGTGCCAGCAGTCTATCCGGAAGCGGGCCTTACAATGAGCAGTTCTTC.

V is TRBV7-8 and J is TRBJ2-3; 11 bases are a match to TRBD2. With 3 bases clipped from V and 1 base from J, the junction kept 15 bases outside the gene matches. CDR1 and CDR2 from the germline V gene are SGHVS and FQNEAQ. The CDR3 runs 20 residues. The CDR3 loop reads CASSFIEGLAGGRGTDTQYF. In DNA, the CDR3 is TGTGCCAGCAGCTTTATAGAGGGTCTAGCGGGGGGCAGGGGCACAGATACGCAGTATTTT.

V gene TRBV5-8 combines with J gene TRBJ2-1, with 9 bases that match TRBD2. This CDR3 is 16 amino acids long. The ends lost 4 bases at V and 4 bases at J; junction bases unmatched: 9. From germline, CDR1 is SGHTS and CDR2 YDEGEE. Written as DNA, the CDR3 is TGTGCCAGCAGCCCGATTAGCGGGAGTCGGTACAATGAGCAGTTCTTC. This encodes CASSPISGSRYNEQFF.

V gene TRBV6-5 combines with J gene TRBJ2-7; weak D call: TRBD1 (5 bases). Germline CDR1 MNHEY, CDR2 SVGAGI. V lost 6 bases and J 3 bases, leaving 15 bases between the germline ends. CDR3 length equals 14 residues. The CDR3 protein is CASSPPDRDYEQYF. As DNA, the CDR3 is TGTGCCAGCAGCCCTCCTGACAGAGACTACGAGCAGTACTTC.

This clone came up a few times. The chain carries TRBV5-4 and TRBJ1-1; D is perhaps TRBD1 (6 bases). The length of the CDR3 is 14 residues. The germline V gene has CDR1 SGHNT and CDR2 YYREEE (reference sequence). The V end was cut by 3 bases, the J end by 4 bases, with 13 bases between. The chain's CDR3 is CASSSGTLGTEAFF. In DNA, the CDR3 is TGTGCCAGCAGCTCAGGGACATTGGGCACTGAAGCTTTCTTT.

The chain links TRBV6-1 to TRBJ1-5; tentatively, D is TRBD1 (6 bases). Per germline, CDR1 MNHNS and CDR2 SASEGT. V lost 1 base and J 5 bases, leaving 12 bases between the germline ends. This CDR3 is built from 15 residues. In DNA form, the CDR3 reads TGTGCCAGCAGTGAAGAGGGGGGGCTTTATCAGCCCCAGCATTTT. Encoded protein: CASSEEGGLYQPQHF.

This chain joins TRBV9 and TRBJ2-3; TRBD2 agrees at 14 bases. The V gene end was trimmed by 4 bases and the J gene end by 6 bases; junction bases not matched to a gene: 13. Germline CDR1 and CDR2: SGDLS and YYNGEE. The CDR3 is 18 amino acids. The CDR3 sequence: CASSPALTSGGAVDTQYF. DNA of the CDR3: TGTGCCAGCAGCCCCGCCCTGACTAGCGGGGGGGCTGTGGATACGCAGTATTTT.

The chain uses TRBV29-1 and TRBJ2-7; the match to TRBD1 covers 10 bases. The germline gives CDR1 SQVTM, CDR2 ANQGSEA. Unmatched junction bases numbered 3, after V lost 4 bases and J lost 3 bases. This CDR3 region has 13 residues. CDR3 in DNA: TGCAGCGTTGCGGGACAGGGGCTCTACGAGCAGTACTTC. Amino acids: CSVAGQGLYEQYF.

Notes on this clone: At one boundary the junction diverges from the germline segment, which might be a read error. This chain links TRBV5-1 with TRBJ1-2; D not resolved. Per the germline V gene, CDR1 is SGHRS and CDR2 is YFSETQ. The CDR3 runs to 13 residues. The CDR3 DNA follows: TGCGCCAGCAGCTTGGACAGTGACTATGGCTACCCCTTC. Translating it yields CASSLDSDYGYPF.

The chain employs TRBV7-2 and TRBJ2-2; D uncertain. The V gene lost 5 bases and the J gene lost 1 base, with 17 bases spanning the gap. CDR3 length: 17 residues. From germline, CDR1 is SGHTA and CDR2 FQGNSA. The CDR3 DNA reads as TGTGCCAGCAGCCCCCGACTTGATGTACAGAACACCGGGGAGCTGTTTTTT. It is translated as CASSPRLDVQNTGELFF.

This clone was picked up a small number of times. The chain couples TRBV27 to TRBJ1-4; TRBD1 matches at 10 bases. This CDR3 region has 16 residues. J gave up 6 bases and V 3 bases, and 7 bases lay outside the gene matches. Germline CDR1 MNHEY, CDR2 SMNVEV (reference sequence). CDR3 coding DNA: TGTGCCAGCAGTTTCCGTCCCGGGACAGGGGATGAAAAACTGTTTTTT. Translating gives CASSFRPGTGDEKLFF.

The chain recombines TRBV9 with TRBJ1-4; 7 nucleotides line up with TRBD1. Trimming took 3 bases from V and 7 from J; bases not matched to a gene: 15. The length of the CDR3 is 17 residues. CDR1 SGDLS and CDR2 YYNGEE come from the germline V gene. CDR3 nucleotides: TGTGCCAGCAGCGCCCGCTTTGGAACAGGGGACGGTGAAAAACTGTTTTTT. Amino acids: CASSARFGTGDGEKLFF.

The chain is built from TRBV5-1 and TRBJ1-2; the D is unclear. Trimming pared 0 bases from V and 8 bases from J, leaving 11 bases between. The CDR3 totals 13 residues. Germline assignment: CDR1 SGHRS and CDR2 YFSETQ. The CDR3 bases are TGCGCCAGCAGCTTGGGTGGCGCAGGCGGCTACACCTTC. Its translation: CASSLGGAGGYTF.

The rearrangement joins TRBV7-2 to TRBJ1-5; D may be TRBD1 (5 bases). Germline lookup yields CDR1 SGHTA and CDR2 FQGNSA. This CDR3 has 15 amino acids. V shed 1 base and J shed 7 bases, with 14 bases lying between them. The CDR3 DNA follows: TGTGCCAGCAGCTTAGTGTCAGGGCAGGCCCAGCCCCAGCATTTT. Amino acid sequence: CASSLVSGQAQPQHF.

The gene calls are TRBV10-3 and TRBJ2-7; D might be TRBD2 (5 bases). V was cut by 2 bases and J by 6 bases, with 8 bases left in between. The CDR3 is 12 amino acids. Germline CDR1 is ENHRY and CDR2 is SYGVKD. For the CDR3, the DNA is TGTGCCATCAGTGAGCGAGGGTGCGAGCAGTACTTC. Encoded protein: CAISERGCEQYF.

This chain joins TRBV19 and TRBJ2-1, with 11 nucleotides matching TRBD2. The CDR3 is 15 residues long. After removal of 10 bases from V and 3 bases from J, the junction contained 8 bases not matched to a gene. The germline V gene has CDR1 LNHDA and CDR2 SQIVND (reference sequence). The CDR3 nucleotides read TGTGCCACATCTAGCGGGGGGCTCAACTACAATGAGCAGTTCTTC. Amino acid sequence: CATSSGGLNYNEQFF.

The CDR3 region has the DNA TGTGCCAGCAGTTCGACAGGGGGCGGCTTCGAGCAGTACTTC. Translation: CASSSTGGGFEQYF. V and J are TRBV28 and TRBJ2-7, with 10 bases identical to TRBD1. Trimming at V came to 4 bases and at J to 6 bases, leaving 6 bases not matched to a gene. Looked up from germline, CDR1 is MDHEN and CDR2 is SYDVKM. This CDR3 comprises 14 residues.

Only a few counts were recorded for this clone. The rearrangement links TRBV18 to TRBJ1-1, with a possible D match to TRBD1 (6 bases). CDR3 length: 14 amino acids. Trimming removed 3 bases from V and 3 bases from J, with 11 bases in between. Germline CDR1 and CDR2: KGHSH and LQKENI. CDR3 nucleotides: TGTGCCAGCTCACCCCGACCAGGGGACACTGAAGCTTTCTTT. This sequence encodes CASSPRPGDTEAFF.

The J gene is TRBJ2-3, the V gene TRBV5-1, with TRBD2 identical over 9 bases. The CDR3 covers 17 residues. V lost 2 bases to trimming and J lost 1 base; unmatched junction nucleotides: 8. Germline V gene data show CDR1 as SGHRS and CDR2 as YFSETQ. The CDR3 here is CASSFLSGRSGTDTQYF. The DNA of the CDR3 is TGCGCCAGCAGCTTCTTGAGCGGGAGGTCGGGCACAGATACGCAGTATTTT.

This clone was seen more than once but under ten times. DNA for the CDR3: TGCGCCAGCAGCCAATCTCAGGGGCAGGCTCGCGAGCAGTACTTC. Encoded protein: CASSQSQGQAREQYF. The chain uses TRBV4-1 and TRBJ2-7; D may be TRBD1 (6 bases). This CDR3 comprises 15 residues. The V gene lost 2 bases and the J gene lost 6 bases, with 17 bases spanning the gap. Germline lookup yields CDR1 MGHRA and CDR2 YSYEKL.

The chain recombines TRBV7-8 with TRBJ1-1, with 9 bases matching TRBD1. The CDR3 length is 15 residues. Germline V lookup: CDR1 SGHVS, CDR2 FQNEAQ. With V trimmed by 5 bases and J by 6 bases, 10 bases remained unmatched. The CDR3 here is CASSPGTGPKAEAFF. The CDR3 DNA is TGTGCCAGCAGCCCAGGGACAGGGCCAAAGGCTGAAGCTTTCTTT. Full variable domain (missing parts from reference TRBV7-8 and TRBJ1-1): GAGVSQSPRYKVAKRGQDVALRCDPISGHVSLFWYQQALGQGPEFLTYFQNEAQLDKSGLPSDRFFAERPEGSVSTLKIQRTQQEDSAVYLCASSPGTGPKAEAFFGQGTRLTVV.

CDR3 region: CASSFLGLSGELFF. The CDR3 region has the DNA TGTGCCAGCAGCTTTCTTGGGCTTAGCGGGGAGCTGTTTTTT. This sequence joins TRBV7-6 and TRBJ2-2; the D is unclear. Trimming stripped 3 bases from V and 7 bases from J, with 12 bases between. This CDR3 has 14 amino acids. Germline CDR1 is SGHVS and CDR2 is FNYEAQ.

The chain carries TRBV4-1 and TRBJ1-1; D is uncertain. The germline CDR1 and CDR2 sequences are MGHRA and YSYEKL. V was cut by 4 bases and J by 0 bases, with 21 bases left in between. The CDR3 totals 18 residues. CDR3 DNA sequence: TGCGCCAGCAGCCTATCTCCGGGGAGGCTCACCATGAACACTGAAGCTTTCTTT. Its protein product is CASSLSPGRLTMNTEAFF.

CDR3: CASPASGTPYEQYF. The CDR3 nucleotides read TGTGCCAGCCCAGCTAGCGGGACACCCTACGAGCAGTACTTC. This chain joins TRBV19 and TRBJ2-7; 9 nucleotides align to TRBD2. The V gene's germline CDR1 is LNHDA and CDR2 SQIVND (reference sequence). The CDR3 runs 14 residues. V shed 9 bases and J 2 bases; nucleotides not matched to a gene: 8.

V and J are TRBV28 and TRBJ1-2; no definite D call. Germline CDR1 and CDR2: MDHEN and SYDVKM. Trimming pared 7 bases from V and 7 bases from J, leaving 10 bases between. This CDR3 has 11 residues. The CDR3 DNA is TGTGCCAGCAAGGCGACATCTGGCTACACCTTC. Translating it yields CASKATSGYTF.

CDR3 nucleotides: TGTGCCAGCAGTTTATCTGCCCAGTACAATGAGCAGTTCTTC. Translation: CASSLSAQYNEQFF. The chain is built from TRBV27 and TRBJ2-1; unclear D gene. CDR3 length: 14 amino acids. Germline V lookup: CDR1 MNHEY, CDR2 SMNVEV (reference sequence). Trimming left V 0 bases short and J 4 bases short, with 7 bases between.